This record concerns one T cell receptor beta chain sequence. As yet, its antigen is unknown. Profiling relied on immunoSEQ multiplex PCR, and the TCRdb table lists in-frame clones only, not all of them. The repertoire holds some 2.1 million clones, with around 96% as singletons. This record comes from a study of shared clonotypes between healthy human individuals. Study at large: Those who served as donors were two women and a few men between the ages of 18 and 49.

Naivety among CD8 cells was defined by CD45RO negativity and positive CCR7 selection, thereby excluding terminally differentiated effector memory CD45RA+ cells. Only Caucasian adults living in Nashville, Tennessee served as donors. Notes on the study in general: Generally, estimated richness proved larger in naive subsets than it did in memory subsets.

Germline V gene sequence: CDR1 SGHDT, CDR2 YYEEEE. With 5 bases clipped from V and 2 bases from J, the junction kept 12 bases outside the gene matches. The CDR3 runs 16 residues. The receptor was derived from a man aged 18 to 35 in good health. V usage is TRBV5-6 and J usage is TRBJ1-2, with 7 positions matching TRBD1. Sequenced: naive CD8+ T cells sorted from blood. CDR3 protein: CASSSVGQDPNYGYTF. CDR3 DNA sequence: TGTGCCAGCAGTTCTGTCGGACAGGACCCCAACTATGGCTACACCTTC.